This T cell receptor (beta chain) was sequenced for a study of control samples from healthy donors and cancer patients. The V segment lost 8 bases and the J segment 7 bases; nucleotides outside the gene matches: 6. The germline V gene has CDR1 MNHEY and CDR2 SVGAGI. This CDR3 is 14 amino acids long. Sequencing used immunoSEQ multiplex PCR; TCRdb keeps in-frame clones, though not all of them. The data hold over 150,000 clones, with around 96% observed a single time. This clone was recorded only once. This receptor was identified in a woman aged 30 to 39 in good health. The sample comprised blood. The chain links TRBV6-5 to TRBJ2-2; TRBD1 aligns across 11 bases. The DNA of the CDR3 is TGTGCCAGCGAAGGACAGGGGGCAGTCGGGGAGCTGTTTTTT. Protein: CASEGQGAVGELFF.